The 5 T cell receptor beta chains below were found in one sample sequenced in a study of T cell repertoires in cytomegalovirus infection. What these receptors recognize is not known. TCRdb re-analysed the reads in MiXCR, keeping a single row per CDR3 protein. Among 830,000 or so distinct CDR3 sequences listed, around a third were seen once. The sequencing here drew on cultured CD8+ T cells from PBMCs, taken from culture after CMV antigen stimulation. The receptor source for this set is a human donor in good health (CMV status not recorded). Some clones in this sample may be carry-over from other donors' samples.

V and J are TRBV2 and TRBJ2-3; maybe TRBD2 (7 bases). Trimming removed 6 bases at V and 6 bases at J, with 19 bases between. CDR1 is SNHLY, CDR2 FYNNEI, per germline. This CDR3 spans 15 amino acids. The CDR3 DNA is TGTGCCAGCAGGGGACCCCGGGGGGCGAGTGATACGCAGTATTTT. Translation gives CASRGPRGASDTQYF. Full variable domain (remainder filled in from reference TRBV2 and TRBJ2-3): EPEVTQTPSHQVTQMGQEVILRCVPISNHLYFYWYRQILGQKVEFLVSFYNNEISEKSEIFDDQFSVERPDGSNFTLKIRSTKLEDSAMYFCASRGPRGASDTQYFGPGTRLTVL.

A remark on this clonotype: A much larger clone differs by one base, so this may be a read error. The chain joins TRBV7-4 to TRBJ2-7; maybe TRBD1 (7 bases). The CDR3 runs to 16 residues. V was cut by 4 bases and J by 2 bases, with 18 bases left in between. Germline V gene lookup returns CDR1 SGHVT and CDR2 SQSDAQ. Here the CDR3 DNA reads TGTGCCAGCAGCTCCGCGGGACAGACTAGACCCTACGAGCAGTACTTC. Translated, it gives CASSSAGQTRPYEQYF.

This clonotype occurred a few times. V usage is TRBV7-6 and J usage is TRBJ2-3, with 7 nucleotides matching TRBD2. Germline values: CDR1 SGHVS, CDR2 FNYEAQ. This CDR3 is 15 amino acids long. The junction had 4 bases not matched to a gene; V was cut back by 2 bases and J by 2 bases. The CDR3 region is CASSLKGTTTDTQYF. DNA for the CDR3: TGTGCCAGCAGCTTAAAAGGGACTACCACAGATACGCAGTATTTT.

The CDR3 DNA reads as TGTGCCAGCAGCCGCATAGGGCATAGCAATCAGCCCCAGCATTTT. It yields the protein CASSRIGHSNQPQHF. This chain links TRBV7-2 with TRBJ1-5; D is uncertain. Per the germline V gene, CDR1 is SGHTA and CDR2 is FQGNSA. The ends were cut back, 5 bases at V and 0 bases at J, with 11 bases in the middle. CDR3 length: 15 residues.

DNA of the CDR3: TGCGCCAGCAGCTTGGTAGCGGGGGGCCCTGCGGGTGAGCAGTTCTTC. Protein sequence: CASSLVAGGPAGEQFF. The chain couples TRBV5-1 to TRBJ2-1, with 10 bases matching TRBD2. The CDR3 has 16 amino acids. Germline V gene sequence: CDR1 SGHRS, CDR2 YFSETQ. V gave up 0 bases and J gave up 9 bases; unmatched junction bases: 9.